The TCR beta chain under discussion was sequenced for a study of T cells in Graves' hyperthyroidism and ophthalmopathy. Researchers amplified the TCR beta CDR3 regions from RNA transcripts. The HTBI set primed first-round TCR CDR3 RT-PCR. Each CDR3 protein gets one entry after TCRdb re-called the multiplex PCR reads with MiXCR. The data hold approximately 600,000 distinct CDR3 sequences, with approximately 15% observed a single time. This CDR3 region has 16 residues. The ends lost 4 bases at V and 2 bases at J; junction bases unmatched: 7. The germline CDR1 and CDR2 sequences are MDHEN and SYDVKM. This clonotype was seen many times.

This chain joins TRBV28 and TRBJ1-2; TRBD1 matches at 10 bases. The sequence was collected from a woman aged 18-29 years with Graves' ophthalmopathy. Sample: blood. The CDR3 nucleotides read TGTGCCAGCAGTTCGGCCGGGACAGGGGACAACTATGGCTACACCTTC. Its translation is CASSSAGTGDNYGYTF.